One sample yielded the 19 T cell receptor beta chains listed below, sequenced in a study of post-analysis software for immune sequencing data. Study-level results: Higher frequency in patients than in controls was seen for five TRBV segments, with TRBV5-6, TRBV5-1 and TRBV20-1 among them.

The antigens of these receptors remain unknown. Unique molecular identifiers featured in each of the TCR beta cDNA libraries. TCRdb reprocessed the PCR reads with MiXCR, giving one entry per CDR3 protein. The repertoire holds some 700,000 distinct CDR3 sequences, with approximately 59% as singletons. Sequences were obtained from blood. These receptors originate from a girl aged 2-10 years with multiple sclerosis.

This chain joins TRBV12-3 or TRBV12-4 and TRBJ1-2, with 9 bases fitting TRBD1. With 5 bases clipped from V and 2 bases from J, the junction kept 6 bases outside the gene matches. There are 15 residues in the CDR3. CDR3 coding DNA: TGTGCCAGCAGTCCCCGGACAGGGGCGAACTATGGCTACACCTTC. It is translated as CASSPRTGANYGYTF.

The chain combines TRBV15 with TRBJ1-6, with D unresolved. Germline V CDR1 and CDR2: LNHNV, YYDKDF (reference sequence). The CDR3 runs to 14 residues. The ends were cut back, 4 bases at V and 8 bases at J, with 12 bases in the middle. CDR3 sequence: CATSNTVKDSPLHF. The DNA for the CDR3 is TGTGCCACCAGCAACACGGTGAAGGATTCACCCCTCCACTTT.

V is TRBV7-9 and J is TRBJ2-1, with 8 bases identical to TRBD2. Germline-derived CDR1 and CDR2 are SEHNR and FQNEAQ (reference sequence). CDR3 size: 14 residues. The V gene end was trimmed by 7 bases and the J gene end by 9 bases; junction bases not matched to a gene: 11. The CDR3 loop reads CASTQGRGVGEQFF. CDR3 in DNA: TGTGCCAGCACCCAGGGGCGGGGGGTCGGTGAGCAGTTCTTC.

The chain is built from TRBV10-3 and TRBJ1-1; a weak D match, TRBD1 (5 bases). Trimming shortened V by 6 bases and J by 3 bases, and 11 bases separated the two germline ends. The CDR3 is 13 amino acids. Germline loops: CDR1 ENHRY, CDR2 SYGVKD. The CDR3 reads CAIRRGGDTEAFF. CDR3 in DNA: TGTGCCATCAGACGCGGAGGGGACACTGAAGCTTTCTTT.

V usage is TRBV7-9 and J usage is TRBJ1-2; tentatively, D is TRBD1 (6 bases). Looked up from germline, CDR1 is SEHNR and CDR2 is FQNEAQ (reference sequence). Trimming cost V 1 base and J 5 bases, with 29 bases left between them. CDR3 length: 20 amino acids. The CDR3 spells CASSLGILGTGTNLKYGYTF. CDR3 nucleotides: TGTGCCAGCAGCTTAGGAATCCTTGGCACAGGGACAAACCTTAAGTATGGCTACACCTTC. Based on the CDR3 plus reference TRBV7-9 and TRBJ1-2, the full variable domain is DTGVSQNPRHKITKRGQNVTFRCDPISEHNRLYWYRQTLGQGPEFLTYFQNEAQLEKSRLLSDRFSAERPKGSFSTLEIQRTEQGDSAMYLCASSLGILGTGTNLKYGYTFGSGTRLTVV.

The chain joins TRBV7-3 to TRBJ2-2; 12 bases map to TRBD2. The ends lost 1 base at V and 5 bases at J; junction bases unmatched: 8. Germline V CDR1 and CDR2: SGHTA, FQGTGA. The CDR3 extends over 18 amino acids. The DNA of the CDR3 is TGTGCCAGCAGCTTAAGTCCCACTAGCGGGAGGTCTACCGGGGAGCTGTTTTTT. This encodes CASSLSPTSGRSTGELFF. Combining the CDR3 with reference TRBV7-3 and TRBJ2-2 gives the whole variable domain GAGVSQTPSNKVTEKGKYVELRCDPISGHTALYWYRQSLGQGPEFLIYFQGTGAADDSGLPNDRFFAVRPEGSVSTLKIQRTERGDSAVYLCASSLSPTSGRSTGELFFGEGSRLTVL.

CDR3 loop: CASSFPGLGSGEQYF. CDR3 DNA sequence: TGTGCCAGCAGTTTCCCCGGACTAGGTTCTGGTGAGCAGTACTTC. This sequence joins TRBV12-3 or TRBV12-4 and TRBJ2-7; 7 bases are shared with TRBD2. J gave up 7 bases and V 3 bases, and 12 bases lay outside the gene matches. This CDR3 has 15 amino acids.

CDR3 amino acids: CSARDLIAGITDTQYF. In DNA form, the CDR3 reads TGCAGTGCTAGAGATTTAATAGCGGGGATTACAGATACGCAGTATTTT. The chain has TRBV20-1 and TRBJ2-3, with 8 positions matching TRBD2. V lost 0 bases, J lost 3 bases, and 8 bases stayed unmatched. CDR1 DFQATT and CDR2 SNEGSKA come from the germline V gene (reference sequence). CDR3 length: 16 residues.

V usage is TRBV10-2 and J usage is TRBJ2-7; TRBD1 aligns across 7 bases. This CDR3 is 14 amino acids long. V was clipped by 6 bases and J by 7 bases; unmatched bases: 12. Germline assignment: CDR1 WSHSY and CDR2 SAAADI. CDR3 loop: CASRLGTATREQYF. CDR3 nucleotide sequence: TGCGCCAGCAGGTTGGGGACAGCCACGAGGGAGCAGTACTTC.

The chain couples TRBV7-6 to TRBJ1-2; no definite D call. The V end was cut by 5 bases, the J end by 4 bases, with 14 bases between. CDR1 is SGHVS and CDR2 is FNYEAQ in the germline V gene. This CDR3 is 14 amino acids long. The DNA of the CDR3 is TGTGCCAGCAGCCCCGGTATCAGTGTCTATGGCTACACCTTC. This encodes CASSPGISVYGYTF.

As to this clonotype: At one end, the junction sequence differs from germline, possibly due to a read error. The V and J genes are TRBV5-6 and TRBJ2-7; no clear D gene. The J call may be in error: the DNA end matches TRBJ2-5 better. This CDR3 region has 12 residues. CDR1 is SGHDT, CDR2 YYEEEE, per germline. The CDR3 is CATSFGQETQYF. CDR3 bases: TGCGCCACCAGCTTCGGGCAAGAGACCCAGTACTTC.

J is TRBJ2-3 and V is TRBV12-3 or TRBV12-4; D gene uncertain. The V end was cut by 8 bases, the J end by 0 bases, with 15 bases between. The CDR3 loop spans 15 amino acids. The CDR3 DNA follows: TGTGCCAGCGGGCCGGCAGAGCCTAGCACAGATACGCAGTATTTT. It encodes CASGPAEPSTDTQYF.

The CDR3 here is CASYRSGNDLDTQYF. CDR3 bases: TGTGCCAGCTACCGTAGCGGGAACGACCTGGATACGCAGTATTTT. The J gene is TRBJ2-3, the V gene TRBV6-5; 8 positions match TRBD2. The ends lost 8 bases at V and 6 bases at J; junction bases unmatched: 13. Germline CDR1 MNHEY, CDR2 SVGAGI. The CDR3 contains 15 residues.

As regards this clonotype: One end of the junction fails to match germline, which may point to a read error. The chain combines TRBV20-1 with TRBJ2-6; D tentatively fits TRBD1 or TRBD2 (5 bases each). The CDR3 has 17 amino acids. Germline-derived CDR1 and CDR2 are DFQATT and SNEGSKA (reference sequence). In DNA, the CDR3 is TGCAGTGCACGCCCAAACGGGGTGTACTCTGGGGCCAACGTCCGGACTTTC. This codes for CSARPNGVYSGANVRTF.

CDR3 amino acids: CASSLRNQETYNEQFF. The DNA for the CDR3 is TGTGCCAGCAGCTTAAGGAATCAGGAGACATACAATGAGCAGTTCTTC. The chain carries TRBV7-9 and TRBJ2-1; D not certain. Trimming took 2 bases from V and 4 from J, leaving 15 bases between them. Germline V gene lookup returns CDR1 SEHNR and CDR2 FQNEAQ (reference sequence). This CDR3 region has 16 residues.

This chain connects TRBV11-2 to TRBJ2-3; 9 bases agree with TRBD2. Per germline, CDR1 SGHAT and CDR2 FQNNGV. V was pared by 3 bases and J by 5 bases, with 3 bases of the junction left unmatched. The CDR3 is made up of 14 amino acids. The CDR3 spells CASSFSGSVDTQYF. In nucleotides, the CDR3 is TGTGCCAGCAGCTTTAGCGGGAGCGTAGATACGCAGTATTTT.

V is TRBV7-2 and J is TRBJ2-1; TRBD2 matches 16 bases. CDR1 is SGHTA, CDR2 FQGNSA, per germline. V shed 11 bases and J 7 bases; nucleotides not matched to a gene: 17. The CDR3 has 18 residues. The CDR3 loop reads CASGDRGLAGGPYNEQFF. The CDR3 DNA follows: TGTGCCTCGGGAGATAGGGGACTAGCGGGGGGGCCGTATAATGAGCAGTTCTTC.

V gene TRBV4-1 combines with J gene TRBJ2-1; 9 bases align to TRBD1. The germline CDR1 and CDR2 sequences are MGHRA and YSYEKL. Trimming took 1 base from V and 7 from J; bases not matched to a gene: 8. This CDR3 spans 16 amino acids. The CDR3 reads CASSQVHGTGWNEQFF. CDR3 nucleotide sequence: TGCGCCAGCAGCCAAGTGCACGGGACAGGGTGGAATGAGCAGTTCTTC.

This clonotype was seen at least ten times. The gene calls are TRBV5-1 and TRBJ2-1, with TRBD1 as a possible D gene (5 bases). The germline V gene has CDR1 SGHRS and CDR2 YFSETQ. V was trimmed by 2 bases and J by 4 bases, leaving 13 bases between them. CDR3 length: 15 amino acids. CDR3: CASSFQSGPYNEQFF. Written as DNA, the CDR3 is TGCGCCAGCAGCTTTCAGTCAGGGCCTTACAATGAGCAGTTCTTC.